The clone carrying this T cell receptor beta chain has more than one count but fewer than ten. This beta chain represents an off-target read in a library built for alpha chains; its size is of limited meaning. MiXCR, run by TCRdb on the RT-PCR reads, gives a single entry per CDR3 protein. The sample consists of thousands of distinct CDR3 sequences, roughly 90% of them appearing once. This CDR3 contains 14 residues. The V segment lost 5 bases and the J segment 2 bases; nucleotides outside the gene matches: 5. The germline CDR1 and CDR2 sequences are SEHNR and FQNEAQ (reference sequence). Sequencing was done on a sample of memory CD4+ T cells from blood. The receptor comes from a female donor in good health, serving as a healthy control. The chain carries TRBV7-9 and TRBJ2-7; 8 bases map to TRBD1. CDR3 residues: CASSMTGVTYEQYF. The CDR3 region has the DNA TGTGCCAGCAGCATGACAGGGGTAACCTACGAGCAGTACTTC.